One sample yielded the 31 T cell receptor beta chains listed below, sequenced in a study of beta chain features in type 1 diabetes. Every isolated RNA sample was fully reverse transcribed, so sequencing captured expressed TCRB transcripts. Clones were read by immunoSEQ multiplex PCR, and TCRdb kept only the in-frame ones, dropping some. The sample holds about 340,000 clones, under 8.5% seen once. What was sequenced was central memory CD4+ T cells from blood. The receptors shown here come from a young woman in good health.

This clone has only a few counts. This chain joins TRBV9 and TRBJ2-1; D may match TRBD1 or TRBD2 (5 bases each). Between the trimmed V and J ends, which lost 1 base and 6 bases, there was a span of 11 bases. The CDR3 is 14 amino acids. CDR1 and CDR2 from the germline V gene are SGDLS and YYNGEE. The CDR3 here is CASSVSSGTNEQFF. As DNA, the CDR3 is TGTGCCAGCAGCGTAAGCTCAGGGACCAATGAGCAGTTCTTC.

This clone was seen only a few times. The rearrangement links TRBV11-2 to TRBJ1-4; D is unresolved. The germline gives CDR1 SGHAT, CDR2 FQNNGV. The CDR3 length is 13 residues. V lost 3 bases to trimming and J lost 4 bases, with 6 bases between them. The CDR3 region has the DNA TGTGCCAGCAGCTTGACGCATAATGAAAAACTGTTTTTT. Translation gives CASSLTHNEKLFF.

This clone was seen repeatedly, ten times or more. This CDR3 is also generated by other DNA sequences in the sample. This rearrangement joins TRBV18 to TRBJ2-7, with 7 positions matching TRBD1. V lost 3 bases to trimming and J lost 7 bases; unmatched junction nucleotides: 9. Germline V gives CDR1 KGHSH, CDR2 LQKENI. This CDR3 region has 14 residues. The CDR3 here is CASSPAAGGREQYF. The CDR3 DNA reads TGTGCCAGCTCACCGGCGGCAGGGGGTCGTGAGCAGTACTTC. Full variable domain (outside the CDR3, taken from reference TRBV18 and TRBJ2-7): NAGVMQNPRHLVRRRGQEARLRCSPMKGHSHVYWYRQLPEEGLKFMVYLQKENIIDESGMPKERFSAEFPKEGPSILRIQQVVRGDSAAYFCASSPAAGGREQYFGPGTRLTVT.

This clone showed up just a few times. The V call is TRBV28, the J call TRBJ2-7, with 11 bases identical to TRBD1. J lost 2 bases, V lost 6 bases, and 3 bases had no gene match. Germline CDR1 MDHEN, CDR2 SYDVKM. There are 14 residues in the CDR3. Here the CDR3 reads CASRGQGDTYEQYF. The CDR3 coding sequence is TGTGCCAGCAGGGGACAGGGGGACACCTACGAGCAGTACTTC.

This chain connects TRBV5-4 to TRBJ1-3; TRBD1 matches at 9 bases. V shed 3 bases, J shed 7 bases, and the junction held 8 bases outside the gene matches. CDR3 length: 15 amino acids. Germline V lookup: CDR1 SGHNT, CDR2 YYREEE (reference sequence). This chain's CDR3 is CASSSQTGGINTIYF. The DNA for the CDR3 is TGTGCCAGCAGCTCACAGACAGGGGGAATCAACACCATATATTTT.

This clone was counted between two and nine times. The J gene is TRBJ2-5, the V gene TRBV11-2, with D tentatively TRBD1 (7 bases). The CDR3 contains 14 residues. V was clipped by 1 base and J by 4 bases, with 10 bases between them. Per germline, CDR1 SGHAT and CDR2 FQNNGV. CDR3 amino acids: CASSLGQGGETQYF. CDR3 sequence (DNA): TGTGCCAGCAGCTTAGGACAGGGAGGAGAGACCCAGTACTTC.

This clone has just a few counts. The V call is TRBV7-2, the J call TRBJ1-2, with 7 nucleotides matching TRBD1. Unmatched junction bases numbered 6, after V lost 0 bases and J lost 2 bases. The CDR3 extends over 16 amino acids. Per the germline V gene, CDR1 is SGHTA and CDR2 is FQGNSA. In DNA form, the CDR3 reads TGTGCCAGCAGCTTAGCGAACCCGGGACAGAACTATGGCTACACCTTC. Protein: CASSLANPGQNYGYTF. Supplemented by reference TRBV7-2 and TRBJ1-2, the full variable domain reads GAGVSQSPSNKVTEKGKDVELRCDPISGHTALYWYRQSLGQGLEFLIYFQGNSAPDKSGLPSDRFSAERTGGSVSTLTIQRTQQEDSAVYLCASSLANPGQNYGYTFGSGTRLTVV.

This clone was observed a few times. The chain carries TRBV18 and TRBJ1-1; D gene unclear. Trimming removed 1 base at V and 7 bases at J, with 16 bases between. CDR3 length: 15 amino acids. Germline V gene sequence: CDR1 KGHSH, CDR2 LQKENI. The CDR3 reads CASSPRQSLGGEAFF. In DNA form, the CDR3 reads TGTGCCAGCTCACCACGGCAGTCTCTCGGTGGTGAAGCTTTCTTT.

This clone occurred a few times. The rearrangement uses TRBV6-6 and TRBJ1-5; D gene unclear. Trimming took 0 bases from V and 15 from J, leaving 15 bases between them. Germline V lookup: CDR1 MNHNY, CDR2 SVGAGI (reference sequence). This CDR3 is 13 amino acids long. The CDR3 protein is CASSYSTGGFRHF. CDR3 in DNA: TGTGCCAGCAGTTACTCGACGGGCGGCTTTCGGCATTTT.

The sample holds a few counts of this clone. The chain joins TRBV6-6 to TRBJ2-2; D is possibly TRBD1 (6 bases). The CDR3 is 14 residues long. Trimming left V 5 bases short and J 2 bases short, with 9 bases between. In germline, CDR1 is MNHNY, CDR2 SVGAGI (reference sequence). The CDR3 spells CASSRQANTGELFF. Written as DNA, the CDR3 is TGTGCCAGCAGTAGACAGGCAAACACCGGGGAGCTGTTTTTT.

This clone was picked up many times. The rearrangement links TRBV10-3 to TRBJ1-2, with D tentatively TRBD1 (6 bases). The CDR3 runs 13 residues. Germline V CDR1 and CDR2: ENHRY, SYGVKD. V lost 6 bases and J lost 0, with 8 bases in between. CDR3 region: CAIRDRANYGYTF. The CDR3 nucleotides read TGTGCCATCAGGGACAGAGCTAACTATGGCTACACCTTC.

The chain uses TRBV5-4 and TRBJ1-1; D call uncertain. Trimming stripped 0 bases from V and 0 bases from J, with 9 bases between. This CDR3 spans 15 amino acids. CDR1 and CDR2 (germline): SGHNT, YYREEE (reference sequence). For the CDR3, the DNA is TGTGCCAGCAGCTTGGCGGCAGGTATGAACACTGAAGCTTTCTTT. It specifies CASSLAAGMNTEAFF.

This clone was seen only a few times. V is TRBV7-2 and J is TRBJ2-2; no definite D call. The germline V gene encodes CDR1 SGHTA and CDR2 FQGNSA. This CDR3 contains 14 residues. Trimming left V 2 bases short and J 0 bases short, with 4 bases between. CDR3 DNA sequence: TGTGCCAGCAGCTTAATGTCGAACACCGGGGAGCTGTTTTTT. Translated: CASSLMSNTGELFF.

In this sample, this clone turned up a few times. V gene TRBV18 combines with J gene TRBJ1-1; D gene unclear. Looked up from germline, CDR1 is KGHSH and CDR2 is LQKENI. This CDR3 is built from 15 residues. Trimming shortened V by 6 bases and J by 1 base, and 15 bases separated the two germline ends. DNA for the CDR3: TGTGCCAGCTCCAATAAAGTGGACTCGAACACTGAAGCTTTCTTT. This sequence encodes CASSNKVDSNTEAFF.

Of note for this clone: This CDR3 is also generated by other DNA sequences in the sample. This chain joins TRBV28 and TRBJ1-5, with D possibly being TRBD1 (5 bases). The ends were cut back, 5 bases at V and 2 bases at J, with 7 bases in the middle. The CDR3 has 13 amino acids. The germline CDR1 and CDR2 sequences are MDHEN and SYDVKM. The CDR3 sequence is CASSPGGNQPQHF. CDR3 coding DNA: TGTGCCAGCAGTCCGGGGGGCAATCAGCCCCAGCATTTT.

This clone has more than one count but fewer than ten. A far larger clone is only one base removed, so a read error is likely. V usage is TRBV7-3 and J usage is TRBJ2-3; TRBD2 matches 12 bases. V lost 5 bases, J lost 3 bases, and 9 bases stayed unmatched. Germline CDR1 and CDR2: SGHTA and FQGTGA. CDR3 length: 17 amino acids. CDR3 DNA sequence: TGTGCCAGCAGCCCGCGACTAGCGGGAGATCGGACAGATACGCAGTATTTT. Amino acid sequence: CASSPRLAGDRTDTQYF.

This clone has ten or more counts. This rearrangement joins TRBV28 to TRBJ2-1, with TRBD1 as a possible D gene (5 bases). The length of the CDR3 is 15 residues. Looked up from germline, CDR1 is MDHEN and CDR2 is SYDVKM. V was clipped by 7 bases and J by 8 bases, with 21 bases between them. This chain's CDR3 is CASTEGAGSQHEQFF. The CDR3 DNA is TGTGCCAGCACCGAAGGGGCCGGGTCACAGCATGAGCAGTTCTTC.

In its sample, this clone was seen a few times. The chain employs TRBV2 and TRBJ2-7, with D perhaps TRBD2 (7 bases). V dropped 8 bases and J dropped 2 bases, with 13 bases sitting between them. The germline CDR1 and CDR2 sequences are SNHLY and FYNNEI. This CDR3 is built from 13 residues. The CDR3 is CASASGGPYEQYF. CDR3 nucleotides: TGTGCCAGCGCGTCGGGGGGCCCCTACGAGCAGTACTTC. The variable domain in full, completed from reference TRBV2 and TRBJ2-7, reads EPEVTQTPSHQVTQMGQEVILRCVPISNHLYFYWYRQILGQKVEFLVSFYNNEISEKSEIFDDQFSVERPDGSNFTLKIRSTKLEDSAMYFCASASGGPYEQYFGPGTRLTVT.

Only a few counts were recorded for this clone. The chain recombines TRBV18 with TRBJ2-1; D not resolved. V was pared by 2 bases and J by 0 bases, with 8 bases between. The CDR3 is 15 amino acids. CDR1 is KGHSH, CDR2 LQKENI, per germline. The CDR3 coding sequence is TGTGCCAGCTCACCAATTGAGAGCTCCTACAATGAGCAGTTCTTC. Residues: CASSPIESSYNEQFF.

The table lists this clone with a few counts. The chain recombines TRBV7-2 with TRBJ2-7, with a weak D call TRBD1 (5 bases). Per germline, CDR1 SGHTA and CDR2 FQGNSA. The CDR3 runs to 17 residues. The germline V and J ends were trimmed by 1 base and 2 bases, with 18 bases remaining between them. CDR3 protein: CASSLGFGQGNTYEQYF. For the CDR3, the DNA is TGTGCCAGCAGCTTAGGTTTCGGGCAGGGAAACACCTACGAGCAGTACTTC.

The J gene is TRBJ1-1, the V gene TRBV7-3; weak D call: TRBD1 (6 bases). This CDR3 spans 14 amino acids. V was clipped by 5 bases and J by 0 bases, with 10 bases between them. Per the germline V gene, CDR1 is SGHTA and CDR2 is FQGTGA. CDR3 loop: CASSPAGVNTEAFF. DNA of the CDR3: TGTGCCAGCAGCCCGGCAGGGGTGAACACTGAAGCTTTCTTT.

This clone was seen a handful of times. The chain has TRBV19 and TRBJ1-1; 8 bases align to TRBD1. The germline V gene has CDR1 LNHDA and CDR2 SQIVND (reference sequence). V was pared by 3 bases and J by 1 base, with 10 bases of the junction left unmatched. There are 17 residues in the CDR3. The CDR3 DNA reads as TGTGCCAGTAGTATGTCCCCCCAACAGGGGGAGAACACTGAAGCTTTCTTT. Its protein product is CASSMSPQQGENTEAFF.

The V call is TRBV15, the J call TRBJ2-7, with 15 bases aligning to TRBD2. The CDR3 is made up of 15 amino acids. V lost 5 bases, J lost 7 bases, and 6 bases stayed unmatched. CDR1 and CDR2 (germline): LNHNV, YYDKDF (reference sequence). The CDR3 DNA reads TGTGCCACCAGCTCTCGGACTAGCGGGAGGGAAGAGCAGTACTTC. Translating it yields CATSSRTSGREEQYF.

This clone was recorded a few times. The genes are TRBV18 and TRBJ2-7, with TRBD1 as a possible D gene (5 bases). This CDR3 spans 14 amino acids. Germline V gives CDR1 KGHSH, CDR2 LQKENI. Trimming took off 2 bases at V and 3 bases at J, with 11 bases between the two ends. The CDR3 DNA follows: TGTGCCAGCTCACCAGGCCGAGACAGCTACGAGCAGTACTTC. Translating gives CASSPGRDSYEQYF.

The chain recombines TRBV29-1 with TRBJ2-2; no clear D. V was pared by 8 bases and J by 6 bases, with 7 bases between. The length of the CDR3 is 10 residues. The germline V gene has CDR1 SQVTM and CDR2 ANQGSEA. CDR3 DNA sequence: TGCAGCAAACCGTCCGGGGAGCTGTTTTTT. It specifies CSKPSGELFF.

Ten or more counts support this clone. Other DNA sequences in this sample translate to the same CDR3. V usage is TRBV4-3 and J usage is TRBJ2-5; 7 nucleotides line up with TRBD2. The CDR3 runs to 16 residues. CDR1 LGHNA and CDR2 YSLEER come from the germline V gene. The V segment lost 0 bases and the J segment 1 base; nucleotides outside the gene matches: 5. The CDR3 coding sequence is TGCGCCAGCAGCCAAGATATCCGCGGGGGCCAAGAGACCCAGTACTTC. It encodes CASSQDIRGGQETQYF.

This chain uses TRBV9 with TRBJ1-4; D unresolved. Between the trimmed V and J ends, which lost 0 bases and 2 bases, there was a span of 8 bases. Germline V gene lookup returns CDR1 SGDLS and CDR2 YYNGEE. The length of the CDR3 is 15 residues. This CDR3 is CASSVESYTNEKLFF. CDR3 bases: TGTGCCAGCAGCGTAGAGTCCTACACTAATGAAAAACTGTTTTTT.

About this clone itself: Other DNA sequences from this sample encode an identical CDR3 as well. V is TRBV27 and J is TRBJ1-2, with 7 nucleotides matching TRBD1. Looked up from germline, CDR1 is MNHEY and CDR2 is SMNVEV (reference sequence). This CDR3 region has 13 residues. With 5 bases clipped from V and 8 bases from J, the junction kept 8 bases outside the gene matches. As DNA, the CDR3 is TGTGCCAGCAGTCCCGGACAGGAGAGGGGCTACACCTTC. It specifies CASSPGQERGYTF.

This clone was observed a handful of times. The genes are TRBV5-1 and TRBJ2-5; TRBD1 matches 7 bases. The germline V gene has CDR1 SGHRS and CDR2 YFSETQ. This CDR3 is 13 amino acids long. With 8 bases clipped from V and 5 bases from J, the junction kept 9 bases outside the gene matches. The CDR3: CASRQGSGETQYF. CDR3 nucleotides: TGCGCCAGTAGACAGGGCTCGGGGGAGACCCAGTACTTC.

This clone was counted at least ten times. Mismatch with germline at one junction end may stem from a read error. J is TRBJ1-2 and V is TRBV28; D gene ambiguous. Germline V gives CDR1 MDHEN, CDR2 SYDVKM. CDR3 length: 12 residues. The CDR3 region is CASSLRVDGYTF. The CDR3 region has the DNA TGTGCCAGCAGTTTACGGGTTGATGGCTACACTTTC.

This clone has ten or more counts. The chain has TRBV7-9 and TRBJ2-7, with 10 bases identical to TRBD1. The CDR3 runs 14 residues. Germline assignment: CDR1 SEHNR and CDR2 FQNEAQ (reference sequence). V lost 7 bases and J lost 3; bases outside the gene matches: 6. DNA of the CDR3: TGTGCCAGCATCCCGGGACAGGGGAACTACGAGCAGTACTTC. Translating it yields CASIPGQGNYEQYF.